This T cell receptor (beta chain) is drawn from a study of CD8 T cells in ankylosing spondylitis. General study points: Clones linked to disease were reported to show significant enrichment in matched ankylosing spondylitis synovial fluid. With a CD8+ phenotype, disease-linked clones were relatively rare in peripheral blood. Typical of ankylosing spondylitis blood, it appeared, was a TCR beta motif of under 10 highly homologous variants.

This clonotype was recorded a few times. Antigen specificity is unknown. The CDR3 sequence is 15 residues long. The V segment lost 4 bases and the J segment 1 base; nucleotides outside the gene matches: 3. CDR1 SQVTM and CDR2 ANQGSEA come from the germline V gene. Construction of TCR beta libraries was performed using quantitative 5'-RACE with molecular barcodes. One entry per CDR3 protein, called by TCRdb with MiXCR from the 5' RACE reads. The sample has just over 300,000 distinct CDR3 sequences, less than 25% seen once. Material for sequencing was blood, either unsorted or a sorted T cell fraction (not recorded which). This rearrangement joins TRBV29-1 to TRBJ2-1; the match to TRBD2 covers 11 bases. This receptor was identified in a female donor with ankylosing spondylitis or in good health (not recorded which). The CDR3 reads CSVVGTSGSYNEQFF. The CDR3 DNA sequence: TGCAGCGTTGTGGGGACTAGCGGATCCTACAATGAGCAGTTCTTC.